One sample yielded the 19 T cell receptor beta chains listed below, sequenced in a study of cytotoxic CD8 clonotypes in ibrutinib-treated CLL (dated by TCRdb to about 2021). The time point tag for this specimen amounts to: approximately 25 months on ibrutinib. Library preparation employed the immunoSEQ multiplex PCR assay. TCRdb provides this immuneACCESS table in a form limited to in-frame rearrangements. Some clones are lacking; in checked studies, under half of them reflect an unresolved V gene, and why the rest are absent is not known. This sample is represented by approximately 47,000 clones; about three fifths of them were singletons. The top ten hold under 35% of the sample. The sequencing used PBMCs, collected after 24 months of ibrutinib treatment. Every receptor here comes from a human donor with chronic lymphocytic leukemia.

CDR3 sequence reads: CSGGHNNEQFF. The CDR3 region has the DNA TGCAGCGGTGGACATAACAATGAGCAGTTCTTC. J is TRBJ2-1 and V is TRBV29-1, with TRBD1 as a possible D gene (5 bases). Trimming pared 7 bases from V and 5 bases from J, leaving 9 bases between. CDR1 is SQVTM and CDR2 is ANQGSEA in the germline V gene. This CDR3 has 11 residues.

The V and J genes are TRBV5-1 and TRBJ1-1; a weak D match, TRBD1 (6 bases). The CDR3 length is 11 residues. Trimming left V 2 bases short and J 7 bases short, with 6 bases between. Per the germline V gene, CDR1 is SGHRS and CDR2 is YFSETQ. The CDR3 reads CASSLGGEAFF. CDR3 DNA: TGCGCCAGCAGCTTAGGGGGTGAAGCTTTCTTT.

The chain couples TRBV2 to TRBJ2-1; 8 nucleotides agree with TRBD2. CDR1 and CDR2 (germline): SNHLY, FYNNEI. The CDR3 consists of 15 residues. Losses at the gene ends were 1 base for V and 3 bases for J; bases not matched to a gene: 2. The CDR3 loop is CASSEGLAGYNEQFF. The CDR3 DNA follows: TGTGCCAGCAGTGAAGGGCTAGCGGGCTACAATGAGCAGTTCTTC.

V and J are TRBV28 and TRBJ1-1, with 9 bases lining up with TRBD1. V shed 5 bases, J shed 3 bases, and the junction held 7 bases outside the gene matches. Germline CDR1 MDHEN, CDR2 SYDVKM. The CDR3 is 15 amino acids. CDR3 loop: CASSTTGGADTEAFF. In DNA form, the CDR3 reads TGTGCCAGCAGTACAACAGGGGGCGCGGACACTGAAGCTTTCTTT.

The chain combines TRBV5-1 with TRBJ2-7; D unresolved. V gave up 0 bases and J gave up 5 bases, with 9 bases separating them. CDR1 SGHRS and CDR2 YFSETQ come from the germline V gene. This CDR3 has 13 amino acids. The CDR3 sequence is CASSLGTANEQYF. The CDR3 DNA is TGCGCCAGCAGCTTGGGTACGGCCAACGAGCAGTACTTC.

The chain employs TRBV5-4 and TRBJ2-3; D tentatively reads TRBD1 or TRBD2 (5 bases each). Germline V gene sequence: CDR1 SGHNT, CDR2 YYREEE (reference sequence). The CDR3 consists of 14 residues. The germline V and J ends were trimmed by 3 bases and 4 bases, with 12 bases remaining between them. The CDR3 DNA follows: TGTGCCAGCAGCTCGGGGATAGGGGCAGATACGCAGTATTTT. This encodes CASSSGIGADTQYF.

This chain links TRBV7-6 with TRBJ1-5; D gene unclear. The germline CDR1 and CDR2 sequences are SGHVS and FNYEAQ. V was cut by 5 bases and J by 6 bases, with 17 bases left in between. There are 15 residues in the CDR3. Here the CDR3 DNA reads TGTGCCAGCAGCCCAATCGCGGGGTTCGGTCAGCCCCAGCATTTT. Its protein product is CASSPIAGFGQPQHF.

The table lists this clone with a few counts. The chain joins TRBV10-2 to TRBJ2-1; 9 bases are a match to TRBD2. CDR1 and CDR2 from the germline V gene are WSHSY and SAAADI. CDR3 length: 14 residues. The V segment lost 7 bases and the J segment 7 bases; nucleotides outside the gene matches: 8. The CDR3 nucleotides read TGCGCCAGCAAGATAGCGGGGGCAGTAAATGAGCAGTTCTTC. Translating gives CASKIAGAVNEQFF.

This clone was observed a handful of times. The chain couples TRBV7-9 to TRBJ2-3, with D perhaps given as TRBD1 or TRBD2 (6 bases each). Per the germline V gene, CDR1 is SEHNR and CDR2 is FQNEAQ (reference sequence). Trimming left V 6 bases short and J 2 bases short, with 24 bases between. The CDR3 is made up of 18 amino acids. CDR3 sequence (DNA): TGTGCCAGCAGACTAAGCCTTTTAACGGGGGCCGCCACAGATACGCAGTATTTT. Its translation is CASRLSLLTGAATDTQYF. The whole variable domain, filled in from reference TRBV7-9 and TRBJ2-3, reads DTGVSQNPRHKITKRGQNVTFRCDPISEHNRLYWYRQTLGQGPEFLTYFQNEAQLEKSRLLSDRFSAERPKGSFSTLEIQRTEQGDSAMYLCASRLSLLTGAATDTQYFGPGTRLTVL.

The V and J genes are TRBV27 and TRBJ2-3, with D perhaps matching TRBD1 or TRBD2 (7 bases each). Between the trimmed V and J ends, which lost 9 bases and 4 bases, there was a span of 14 bases. The germline gives CDR1 MNHEY, CDR2 SMNVEV (reference sequence). The CDR3 contains 13 residues. In DNA, the CDR3 is TGTGCCAGTACGACAGGGAGGGCAGATACGCAGTATTTT. It codes for CASTTGRADTQYF.

This clone was seen many times. The chain couples TRBV19 to TRBJ2-3; weak D call: TRBD2 (6 bases). The V end was cut by 6 bases, the J end by 0 bases, with 19 bases between. The CDR3 length is 17 residues. Germline loops: CDR1 LNHDA, CDR2 SQIVND (reference sequence). The CDR3 spells CASSPGLLRTSTDTQYF. The CDR3 DNA is TGTGCCAGTAGCCCGGGACTTCTAAGAACTAGCACAGATACGCAGTATTTT. The variable domain in full, with the rest retrieved from reference TRBV19 and TRBJ2-3, is DGGITQSPKYLFRKEGQNVTLSCEQNLNHDAMYWYRQDPGQGLRLIYYSQIVNDFQKGDIAEGYSVSREKKESFPLTVTSAQKNPTAFYLCASSPGLLRTSTDTQYFGPGTRLTVL.

J is TRBJ2-3 and V is TRBV11-2; a possible D gene is TRBD2 (6 bases). CDR3 length: 17 amino acids. V gave up 2 bases and J gave up 1 base, with 16 bases separating them. The V gene's germline CDR1 is SGHAT and CDR2 FQNNGV. CDR3 sequence: CASSLPTGGFGTDTQYF. The CDR3 nucleotides are TGTGCCAGCAGCTTACCGACTGGGGGGTTCGGCACAGATACGCAGTATTTT.

This clone was recorded a few times. V and J are TRBV19 and TRBJ2-1, with D uncertain. Germline-derived CDR1 and CDR2 are LNHDA and SQIVND (reference sequence). Trimming removed 7 bases at V and 9 bases at J, with 19 bases between. This CDR3 is 14 amino acids long. CDR3 sequence: CASTQSKGSGEQFF. The CDR3 DNA is TGTGCCAGTACCCAAAGTAAAGGGTCCGGTGAGCAGTTCTTC.

V and J are TRBV19 and TRBJ1-6; weak D call: TRBD1 (6 bases). Per germline, CDR1 LNHDA and CDR2 SQIVND (reference sequence). V lost 4 bases and J lost 8, with 12 bases in between. CDR3 size: 14 residues. CDR3 nucleotides: TGTGCCAGTAGTACATCCGGGGGCGATTCACCCCTCCACTTT. This translates into CASSTSGGDSPLHF. The variable domain in full, with the rest retrieved from reference TRBV19 and TRBJ1-6, is DGGITQSPKYLFRKEGQNVTLSCEQNLNHDAMYWYRQDPGQGLRLIYYSQIVNDFQKGDIAEGYSVSREKKESFPLTVTSAQKNPTAFYLCASSTSGGDSPLHFGNGTRLTVT.

The chain recombines TRBV6-1 with TRBJ2-4, with D maybe TRBD1 (6 bases). Trimming cost V 5 bases and J 11 bases, with 13 bases left between them. Germline V gene sequence: CDR1 MNHNS, CDR2 SASEGT. The CDR3 is made up of 12 amino acids. The CDR3 loop reads CASSSRDIFQYF. The CDR3 coding sequence is TGTGCCAGCAGTAGCCGGGACATCTTTCAGTACTTC.

This clone was found once. V usage is TRBV29-1 and J usage is TRBJ2-5; D remains unclear. In germline, CDR1 is SQVTM, CDR2 ANQGSEA. The CDR3 is made up of 12 amino acids. Trimming cost V 3 bases and J 2 bases, with 7 bases left between them. CDR3 region: CSVDWGQETQYF. The CDR3 nucleotides read TGCAGCGTTGATTGGGGTCAAGAGACCCAGTACTTC.

This chain connects TRBV6-1 to TRBJ1-2; D remains ambiguous. Trimming took off 5 bases at V and 8 bases at J, with 12 bases between the two ends. Germline lookup yields CDR1 MNHNS and CDR2 SASEGT. This CDR3 has 12 residues. The CDR3 spells CASSLGKGGYTF. The CDR3 DNA reads TGTGCCAGCAGTTTAGGGAAAGGGGGCTACACCTTC.

The chain carries TRBV7-9 and TRBJ2-2; D perhaps matches TRBD1 (6 bases). This CDR3 has 15 amino acids. CDR1 and CDR2 from the germline V gene are SEHNR and FQNEAQ (reference sequence). Trimming removed 7 bases from V and 5 bases from J, with 17 bases in between. For the CDR3, the DNA is TGTGCCAGCACCCCCCGGGACATGCAAACCGGGGAGCTGTTTTTT. It codes for CASTPRDMQTGELFF. The entire variable domain, with the rest obtained from reference TRBV7-9 and TRBJ2-2, is as follows: DTGVSQNPRHKITKRGQNVTFRCDPISEHNRLYWYRQTLGQGPEFLTYFQNEAQLEKSRLLSDRFSAERPKGSFSTLEIQRTEQGDSAMYLCASTPRDMQTGELFFGEGSRLTVL.

This clone was detected a few times. This chain uses TRBV15 with TRBJ1-2; weak D call: TRBD1 (5 bases). CDR1 is LNHNV and CDR2 is YYDKDF in the germline V gene (reference sequence). CDR3 length: 15 residues. V was pared by 0 bases and J by 5 bases, with 13 bases between. CDR3 in DNA: TGTGCCACCAGCAGAGAGAAGGGGCTTGAGTATGGCTACACCTTC. It encodes CATSREKGLEYGYTF.